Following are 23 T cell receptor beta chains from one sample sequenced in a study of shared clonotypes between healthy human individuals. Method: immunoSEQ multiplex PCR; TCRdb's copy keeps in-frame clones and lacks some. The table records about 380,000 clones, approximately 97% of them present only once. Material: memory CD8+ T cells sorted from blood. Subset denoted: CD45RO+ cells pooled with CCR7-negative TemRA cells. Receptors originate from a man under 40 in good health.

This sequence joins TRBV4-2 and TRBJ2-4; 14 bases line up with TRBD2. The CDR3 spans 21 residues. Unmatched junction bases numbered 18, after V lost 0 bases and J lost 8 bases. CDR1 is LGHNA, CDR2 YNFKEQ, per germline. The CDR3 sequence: CASSQDRGDRPGLAGVDIQYF. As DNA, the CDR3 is TGTGCCAGCAGCCAAGATAGAGGGGACCGTCCGGGACTAGCGGGAGTAGACATTCAGTACTTC.

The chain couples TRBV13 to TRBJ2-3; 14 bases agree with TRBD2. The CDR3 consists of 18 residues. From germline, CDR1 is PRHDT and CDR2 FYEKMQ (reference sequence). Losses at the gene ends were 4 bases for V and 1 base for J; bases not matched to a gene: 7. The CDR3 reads CASSSPGLAGDGTDTQYF. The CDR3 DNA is TGTGCCAGCAGCTCCCCGGGACTAGCGGGAGACGGCACAGATACGCAGTATTTT.

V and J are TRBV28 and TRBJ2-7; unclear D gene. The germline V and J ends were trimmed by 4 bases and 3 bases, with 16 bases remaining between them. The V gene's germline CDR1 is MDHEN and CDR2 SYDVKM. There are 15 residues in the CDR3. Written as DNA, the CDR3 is TGTGCCAGCAGTTACGCCCCACAGAGATTCTACGAGCAGTACTTC. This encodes CASSYAPQRFYEQYF. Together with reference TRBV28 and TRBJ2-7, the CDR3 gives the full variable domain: DVKVTQSSRYLVKRTGEKVFLECVQDMDHENMFWYRQDPGLGLRLIYFSYDVKMKEKGDIPEGYSVSREKKERFSLILESASTNQTSMYLCASSYAPQRFYEQYFGPGTRLTVT.

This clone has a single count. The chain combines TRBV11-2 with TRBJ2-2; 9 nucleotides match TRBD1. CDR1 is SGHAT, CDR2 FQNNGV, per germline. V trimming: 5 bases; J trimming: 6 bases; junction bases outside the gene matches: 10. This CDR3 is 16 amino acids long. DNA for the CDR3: TGTGCCAGCAGCCCGGGACAGGGCGGTACGCCCGGGGAGCTGTTTTTT. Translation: CASSPGQGGTPGELFF.

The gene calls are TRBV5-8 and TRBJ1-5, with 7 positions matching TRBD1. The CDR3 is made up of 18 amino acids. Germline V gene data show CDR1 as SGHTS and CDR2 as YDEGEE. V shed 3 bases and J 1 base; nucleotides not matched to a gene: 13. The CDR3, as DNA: TGTGCCAGCAGCTCCAAAAGCAAGACGACAGGGAGCAATCAGCCCCAGCATTTT. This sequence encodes CASSSKSKTTGSNQPQHF.

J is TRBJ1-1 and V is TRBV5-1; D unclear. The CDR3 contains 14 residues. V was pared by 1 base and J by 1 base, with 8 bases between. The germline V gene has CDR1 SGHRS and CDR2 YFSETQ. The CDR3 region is CASSLPGWNTEAFF. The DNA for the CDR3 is TGCGCCAGCAGCTTGCCGGGGTGGAACACTGAAGCTTTCTTT.

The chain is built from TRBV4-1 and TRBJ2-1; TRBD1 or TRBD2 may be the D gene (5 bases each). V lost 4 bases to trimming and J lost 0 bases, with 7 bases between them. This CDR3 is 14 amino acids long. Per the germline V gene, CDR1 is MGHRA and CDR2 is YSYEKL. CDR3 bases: TGCGCCAGCAGCCGGGACCCCTCCTACAATGAGCAGTTCTTC. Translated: CASSRDPSYNEQFF.

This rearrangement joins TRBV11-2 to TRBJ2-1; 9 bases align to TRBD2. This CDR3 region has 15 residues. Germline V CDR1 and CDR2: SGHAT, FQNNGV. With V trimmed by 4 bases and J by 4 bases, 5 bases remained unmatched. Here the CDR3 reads CASSSGLALYNEQFF. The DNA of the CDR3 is TGTGCCAGCAGCTCGGGACTAGCACTTTACAATGAGCAGTTCTTC. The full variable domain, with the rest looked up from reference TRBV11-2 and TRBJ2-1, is EAGVAQSPRYKIIEKRQSVAFWCNPISGHATLYWYQQILGQGPKLLIQFQNNGVVDDSQLPKDRFSAERLKGVDSTLKIQPAKLEDSAVYLCASSSGLALYNEQFFGPGTRLTVL.

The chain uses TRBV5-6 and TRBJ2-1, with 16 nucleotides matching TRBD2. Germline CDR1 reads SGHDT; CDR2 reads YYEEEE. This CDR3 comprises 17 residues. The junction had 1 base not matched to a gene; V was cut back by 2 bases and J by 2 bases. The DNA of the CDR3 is TGTGCCAGCAGCTTCGGGACTAGCGGGAGGGCCTACAATGAGCAGTTCTTC. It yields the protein CASSFGTSGRAYNEQFF.

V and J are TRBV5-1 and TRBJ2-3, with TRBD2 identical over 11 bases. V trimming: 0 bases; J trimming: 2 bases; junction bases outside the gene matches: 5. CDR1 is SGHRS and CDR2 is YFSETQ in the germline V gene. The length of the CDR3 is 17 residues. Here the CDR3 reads CASSLATSGRPTDTQYF. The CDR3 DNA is TGCGCCAGCAGCTTGGCCACTAGCGGGAGACCCACAGATACGCAGTATTTT.

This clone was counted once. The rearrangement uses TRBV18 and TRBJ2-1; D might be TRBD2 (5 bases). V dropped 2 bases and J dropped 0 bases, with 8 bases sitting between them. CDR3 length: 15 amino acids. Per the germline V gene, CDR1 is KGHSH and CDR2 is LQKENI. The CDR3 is CASSPWRSSYNEQFF. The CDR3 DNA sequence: TGTGCCAGCTCACCATGGAGGAGCTCCTACAATGAGCAGTTCTTC.

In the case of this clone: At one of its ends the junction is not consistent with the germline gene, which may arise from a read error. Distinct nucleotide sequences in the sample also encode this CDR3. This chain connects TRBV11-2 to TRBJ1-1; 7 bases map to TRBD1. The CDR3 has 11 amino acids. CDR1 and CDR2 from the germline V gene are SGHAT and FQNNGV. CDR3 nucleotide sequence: TGTGCCAGTAGCTGGGACAGCAAAGCTTTCTTT. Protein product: CASSWDSKAFF.

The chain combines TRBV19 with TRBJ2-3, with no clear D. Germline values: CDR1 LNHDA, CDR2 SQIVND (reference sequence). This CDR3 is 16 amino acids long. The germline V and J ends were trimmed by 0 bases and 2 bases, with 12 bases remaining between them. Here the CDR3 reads CASSIDRSQPTDTQYF. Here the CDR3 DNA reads TGTGCCAGTAGTATAGATCGGTCACAGCCCACAGATACGCAGTATTTT. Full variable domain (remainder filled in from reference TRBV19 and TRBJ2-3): DGGITQSPKYLFRKEGQNVTLSCEQNLNHDAMYWYRQDPGQGLRLIYYSQIVNDFQKGDIAEGYSVSREKKESFPLTVTSAQKNPTAFYLCASSIDRSQPTDTQYFGPGTRLTVL.

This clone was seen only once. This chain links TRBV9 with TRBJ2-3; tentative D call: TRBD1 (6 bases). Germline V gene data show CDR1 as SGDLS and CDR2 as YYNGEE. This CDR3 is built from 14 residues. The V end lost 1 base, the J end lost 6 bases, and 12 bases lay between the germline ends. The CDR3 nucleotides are TGTGCCAGCAGCGTAACCCCTCAGGGGGATACGCAGTATTTT. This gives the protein CASSVTPQGDTQYF.

Written as DNA, the CDR3 is TGTGCCAGCAGCTTGGGACAGGGCCCACAAGTTGATACGCAGTATTTT. This gives the protein CASSLGQGPQVDTQYF. The chain uses TRBV13 and TRBJ2-3; 9 bases match TRBD1. The length of the CDR3 is 16 residues. Looked up from germline, CDR1 is PRHDT and CDR2 is FYEKMQ (reference sequence). Germline trimming cut 3 bases from V and 6 bases from J; bases unmatched to any gene: 10.

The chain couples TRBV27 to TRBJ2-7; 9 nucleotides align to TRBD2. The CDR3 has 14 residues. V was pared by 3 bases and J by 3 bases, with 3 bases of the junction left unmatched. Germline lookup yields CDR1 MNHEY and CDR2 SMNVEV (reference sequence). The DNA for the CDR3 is TGTGCCAGCAGTTTTAGCGGGAGAATCTACGAGCAGTACTTC. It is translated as CASSFSGRIYEQYF.

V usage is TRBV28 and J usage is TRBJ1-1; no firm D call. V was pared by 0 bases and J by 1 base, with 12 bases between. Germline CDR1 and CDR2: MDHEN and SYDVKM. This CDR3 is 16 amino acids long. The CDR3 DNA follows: TGTGCCAGCAGTTTATGGCTAGGGAGGAAGAACACTGAAGCTTTCTTT. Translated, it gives CASSLWLGRKNTEAFF.

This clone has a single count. The CDR3 protein is CASSLRTRGGKFF. CDR3 sequence (DNA): TGTGCCAGCAGCTTGAGAACTCGCGGGGGGAAGTTCTTC. V gene TRBV5-6 combines with J gene TRBJ2-1; 8 bases agree with TRBD2. CDR1 and CDR2 (germline): SGHDT, YYEEEE. V shed 1 base and J 14 bases; nucleotides not matched to a gene: 8. The CDR3 has 13 amino acids. The variable domain in full, with the rest retrieved from reference TRBV5-6 and TRBJ2-1, is DAGVTQSPTHLIKTRGQQVTLRCSPKSGHDTVSWYQQALGQGPQFIFQYYEEEERQRGNFPDRFSGHQFPNYSSELNVNALLLGDSALYLCASSLRTRGGKFFGPGTRLTVL.

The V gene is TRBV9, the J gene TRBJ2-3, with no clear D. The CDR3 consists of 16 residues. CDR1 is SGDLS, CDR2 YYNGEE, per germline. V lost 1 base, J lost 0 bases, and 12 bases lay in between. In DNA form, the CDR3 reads TGTGCCAGCAGCGTACTCCCTTCTTCTAGCACAGATACGCAGTATTTT. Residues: CASSVLPSSSTDTQYF. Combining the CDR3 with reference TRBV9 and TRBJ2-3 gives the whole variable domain DSGVTQTPKHLITATGQRVTLRCSPRSGDLSVYWYQQSLDQGLQFLIQYYNGEERAKGNILERFSAQQFPDLHSELNLSSLELGDSALYFCASSVLPSSSTDTQYFGPGTRLTVL.

CDR3 amino acids: CSAGLAGRNEQYF. In DNA form, the CDR3 reads TGCAGCGCTGGACTAGCGGGTAGAAACGAGCAGTACTTC. This chain connects TRBV29-1 to TRBJ2-7; TRBD2 matches at 11 bases. Looked up from germline, CDR1 is SQVTM and CDR2 is ANQGSEA. V shed 7 bases and J 5 bases; nucleotides not matched to a gene: 7. The CDR3 consists of 13 residues.

The chain's CDR3 is CASSLTGGAGEQYF. The CDR3 nucleotides read TGTGCCAGCAGCCTCACAGGAGGGGCGGGCGAGCAGTACTTC. V usage is TRBV7-9 and J usage is TRBJ2-7; D might be TRBD2 (6 bases). Germline V gives CDR1 SEHNR, CDR2 FQNEAQ (reference sequence). V was shortened by 5 bases and J by 6 bases, with 17 bases between the two germline ends. The CDR3 runs to 14 residues.

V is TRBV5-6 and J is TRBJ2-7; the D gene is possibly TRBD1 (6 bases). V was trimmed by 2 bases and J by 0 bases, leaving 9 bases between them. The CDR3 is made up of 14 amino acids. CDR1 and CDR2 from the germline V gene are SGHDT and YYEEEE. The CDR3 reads CASSLGDISYEQYF. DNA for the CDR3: TGTGCCAGCAGCTTAGGGGACATCTCCTACGAGCAGTACTTC.

The CDR3 loop is CASSFPLLDRAYKPLSYEQYF. In nucleotides, the CDR3 is TGTGCCAGCAGTTTCCCCCTCTTGGACAGGGCCTATAAACCCCTCTCCTACGAGCAGTACTTC. The gene calls are TRBV28 and TRBJ2-7; 8 positions agree with TRBD1. The CDR3 has 21 amino acids. V dropped 3 bases and J dropped 0; count of bases not matched to a gene: 22. Germline assignment: CDR1 MDHEN and CDR2 SYDVKM. The full variable domain, with the rest looked up from reference TRBV28 and TRBJ2-7, is DVKVTQSSRYLVKRTGEKVFLECVQDMDHENMFWYRQDPGLGLRLIYFSYDVKMKEKGDIPEGYSVSREKKERFSLILESASTNQTSMYLCASSFPLLDRAYKPLSYEQYFGPGTRLTVT.